The source of this T cell receptor beta chain is a study of cytomegalovirus exposure and HLA in healthy donors. V was cut by 3 bases and J by 11 bases, with 20 bases left in between. Germline V gives CDR1 SGHDT, CDR2 YYEEEE. This CDR3 contains 14 residues. General study results and limits: Apart from CMV serostatus, no immune exposure information was available. Using a false discovery rate of 0.05, a later analysis showed that 15,000 to 20,000 TCR beta sequences were associated with HLA alleles. Analyzed later, association rates of TCRs varied across HLA loci, with DRB1 most and HLA-C fewest.

The PCR ran on 60 Vbeta and 13 Jbeta primers. This table comes from immunoSEQ multiplex PCR, and its TCRdb copy is limited to in-frame clones, with some not included. This table has about 120,000 clones, 80% appearing once. Notes on this clone: The target antigen is unknown.

This chain uses TRBV5-6 with TRBJ2-5; D might be TRBD1 (6 bases). This TCR was sampled from a human donor in good health. Sequenced input: PBMCs. The CDR3 DNA reads as TGTGCCAGCAGCTCCACAGACAGGCGGAATAAGCAGTACTTC. Translated: CASSSTDRRNKQYF.